This is a list of T cell receptor beta chains from one sample in a study of blood T cell repertoires in COVID-19. Data came from immunoSEQ multiplex PCR; TCRdb stores just in-frame clones and leaves some out. The sample lists 80,000 to 95,000 clones, approximately 88% occurring once. The material sequenced was peripheral blood. All receptors derive from a woman aged 70 to 79 with acute or convalescent COVID-19. Each CDR3 is given without its conserved first and last residue. The D gene is left open where the match is weak. Rows may omit the clone size; those that give it use once, few, many or a size class.

CDR3 length: 13; clone size: .; V gene: TRBV5-1; D gene: TRBD2; CDR3 protein: ASSPSSGSAGELF
CDR3 length: 13; clone size: .; V gene: TRBV4-1; D gene: .; CDR3 protein: ASSQGGGGTEKLF
CDR3 length: 13; clone size: .; V gene: TRBV3-1/TRBV3-2; D gene: TRBD1; CDR3 protein: ASSRDSTVNQPQH
CDR3 length: 11; clone size: .; V gene: TRBV6-5; D gene: .; CDR3 protein: ASGVSKSNEQF
CDR3 length: 12; clone size: .; V gene: TRBV2; D gene: .; CDR3 protein: ASSEEGRGSEAF
CDR3 length: 13; clone size: .; V gene: TRBV7-9; D gene: .; CDR3 protein: ASSLSAGASPGYT
CDR3 length: 10; clone size: .; V gene: TRBV7-9; D gene: TRBD1; CDR3 protein: ASSWTGAEAF
CDR3 length: 13; clone size: .; V gene: TRBV5-1; D gene: TRBD2; CDR3 protein: ASSGLAGGMNEQF
CDR3 length: 12; clone size: .; V gene: TRBV7-9; D gene: .; CDR3 protein: ASVDGLLSYEQY
CDR3 length: 14; clone size: .; V gene: TRBV5-5; D gene: TRBD1; CDR3 protein: ASSFRGGAYNSPLH
CDR3 length: 11; clone size: .; V gene: TRBV10-2; D gene: TRBD2; CDR3 protein: ASSVIAGETQY
CDR3 length: 16; clone size: .; V gene: TRBV5-4; D gene: TRBD1; CDR3 protein: ASSHPRDRGQMNTEAF
CDR3 length: 13; clone size: .; V gene: TRBV19; D gene: TRBD2; CDR3 protein: ASSVQGLANNEQF
CDR3 length: 13; clone size: .; V gene: TRBV10-1; D gene: TRBD2; CDR3 protein: ASSGLAGMSDEQF
CDR3 length: 13; clone size: .; V gene: TRBV18; D gene: TRBD1; CDR3 protein: ASLAQQGANEKLF
CDR3 length: 11; clone size: .; V gene: TRBV27; D gene: TRBD1; CDR3 protein: ASREQGRTEAF
CDR3 length: 13; clone size: .; V gene: TRBV6-5; D gene: TRBD1; CDR3 protein: ASSYLGGQGYGYT
CDR3 length: 11; clone size: .; V gene: TRBV7-2; D gene: .; CDR3 protein: ASSWGTSDTQY
CDR3 length: 12; clone size: .; V gene: TRBV10-1; D gene: .; CDR3 protein: ASSESGRSDTQY
CDR3 length: 14; clone size: .; V gene: TRBV19; D gene: TRBD1; CDR3 protein: ASSIAGTGGTGELF
CDR3 length: 10; clone size: .; V gene: TRBV28; D gene: .; CDR3 protein: ASSLVINEQF
CDR3 length: 14; clone size: .; V gene: TRBV18; D gene: TRBD1; CDR3 protein: ASSKGQGVNTGELF
CDR3 length: 11; clone size: few; V gene: TRBV19; D gene: .; CDR3 protein: ATSGGAGYGYT
CDR3 length: 15; clone size: .; V gene: TRBV5-1; D gene: TRBD1; CDR3 protein: ASSLSRPGQGSSPLH
CDR3 length: 12; clone size: .; V gene: TRBV6-5; D gene: TRBD1; CDR3 protein: ASSTGTGINEQF
CDR3 length: 15; clone size: .; V gene: TRBV28; D gene: .; CDR3 protein: ASSSQGSSLAYNEQF
CDR3 length: 14; clone size: few; V gene: TRBV19; D gene: .; CDR3 protein: ASSMISLGANTEAF
CDR3 length: 12; clone size: .; V gene: TRBV27; D gene: .; CDR3 protein: ASSKRQENQPQH
CDR3 length: 11; clone size: few; V gene: TRBV29-1; D gene: .; CDR3 protein: SVSGRDTYGYT
CDR3 length: 13; clone size: .; V gene: TRBV28; D gene: .; CDR3 protein: ASSSPSANTGELF
CDR3 length: 14; clone size: .; V gene: TRBV7-2; D gene: TRBD2; CDR3 protein: ASSLGLAGGQETQY
CDR3 length: 15; clone size: .; V gene: TRBV23-1; D gene: .; CDR3 protein: ASSWKEQRISGNTIY
CDR3 length: 12; clone size: once; V gene: TRBV5-5; D gene: TRBD2; CDR3 protein: ASSLAGGNNEQF
CDR3 length: 14; clone size: once; V gene: TRBV27; D gene: TRBD1; CDR3 protein: ASSSLGTGERYGYT
CDR3 length: 10; clone size: .; V gene: TRBV3-1/TRBV3-2; D gene: .; CDR3 protein: ASDSSRGEAF
CDR3 length: 13; clone size: .; V gene: TRBV19; D gene: .; CDR3 protein: ASSTGVSGANVLT
CDR3 length: 10; clone size: .; V gene: TRBV11-3; D gene: .; CDR3 protein: ASSSTDNEQY
CDR3 length: 12; clone size: few; V gene: TRBV6-5; D gene: .; CDR3 protein: ASTVAGENSPLH
CDR3 length: 14; clone size: .; V gene: TRBV19; D gene: .; CDR3 protein: ASSQKGVYSNQPQH
CDR3 length: 16; clone size: .; V gene: TRBV11-2; D gene: .; CDR3 protein: ASSLVATTRSSYNEQF
CDR3 length: 13; clone size: .; V gene: TRBV7-2; D gene: .; CDR3 protein: ASSPGLHPNSPLH
CDR3 length: 13; clone size: .; V gene: TRBV20-1; D gene: .; CDR3 protein: SASSVHPDTDTQY
CDR3 length: 13; clone size: .; V gene: TRBV5-1; D gene: .; CDR3 protein: ASALGSVSQETQY
CDR3 length: 12; clone size: .; V gene: TRBV19; D gene: .; CDR3 protein: ASSSRGGGQPQH
CDR3 length: 19; clone size: .; V gene: TRBV18; D gene: TRBD2; CDR3 protein: ASSPLGSSGGSEEQKETQY
CDR3 length: 13; clone size: .; V gene: TRBV19; D gene: TRBD2; CDR3 protein: ASKGGTSGSNEQF
CDR3 length: 12; clone size: .; V gene: TRBV21-1; D gene: .; CDR3 protein: CPPGQGVYNEQF
CDR3 length: 15; clone size: .; V gene: TRBV5-1; D gene: .; CDR3 protein: ASSLVPSGGGADTQY
CDR3 length: 14; clone size: .; V gene: TRBV7-2; D gene: .; CDR3 protein: ASSLLRGYSGNTIY
CDR3 length: 13; clone size: .; V gene: TRBV19; D gene: .; CDR3 protein: ASSTHGGLRNIQY
CDR3 length: 14; clone size: once; V gene: TRBV3-1/TRBV3-2; D gene: .; CDR3 protein: ASSQGLSSGANVLT
CDR3 length: 14; clone size: .; V gene: TRBV29-1; D gene: TRBD2; CDR3 protein: SVTPPGGGKGETQY
CDR3 length: 10; clone size: few; V gene: TRBV7-9; D gene: .; CDR3 protein: ASSSTPHRAF
CDR3 length: 13; clone size: .; V gene: TRBV2; D gene: TRBD2; CDR3 protein: ALSGALLNTGELF
CDR3 length: 11; clone size: once; V gene: TRBV5-4; D gene: .; CDR3 protein: ASSSPQRNEQF
CDR3 length: 12; clone size: .; V gene: TRBV28; D gene: .; CDR3 protein: ASSLSSFNSPLH
CDR3 length: 12; clone size: few; V gene: TRBV9; D gene: .; CDR3 protein: ASSEKVQGYGYT